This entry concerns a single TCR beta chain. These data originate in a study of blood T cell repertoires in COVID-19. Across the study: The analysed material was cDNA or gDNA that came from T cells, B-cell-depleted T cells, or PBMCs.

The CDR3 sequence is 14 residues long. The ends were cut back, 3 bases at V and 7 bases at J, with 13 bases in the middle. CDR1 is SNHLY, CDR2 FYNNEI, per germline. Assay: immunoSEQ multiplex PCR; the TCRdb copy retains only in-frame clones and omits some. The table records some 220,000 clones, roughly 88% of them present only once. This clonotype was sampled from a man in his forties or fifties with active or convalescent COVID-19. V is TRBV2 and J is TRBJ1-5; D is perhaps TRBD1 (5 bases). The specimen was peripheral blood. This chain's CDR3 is CASSDSGGEQPQHF. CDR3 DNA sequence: TGTGCCAGCAGTGATTCCGGAGGGGAACAGCCCCAGCATTTT. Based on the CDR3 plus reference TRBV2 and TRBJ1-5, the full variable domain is EPEVTQTPSHQVTQMGQEVILRCVPISNHLYFYWYRQILGQKVEFLVSFYNNEISEKSEIFDDQFSVERPDGSNFTLKIRSTKLEDSAMYFCASSDSGGEQPQHFGDGTRLSIL.